The 18 T cell receptor beta chains below all came from one sample that was sequenced in a study of blood T cell repertoires in COVID-19 (dated by TCRdb to 2019 to 2021). Libraries were constructed by the immunoSEQ multiplex PCR assay. The immuneACCESS repertoire file appears here via TCRdb, limited to in-frame rearrangements. These files lack a portion of the clones; in checked studies, under half of the deficit traces to unresolved V genes, and the cause of the others is not known. This sample holds roughly 180,000 clones; 75% to 90% were observed only once. The ten largest make up around 8% of the sample. The sequenced sample consisted of peripheral blood. The origin of the receptors is a woman aged 55-70 years with acute or convalescent COVID-19.

This chain uses TRBV11-3 with TRBJ2-2, with TRBD2 identical over 12 bases. With V trimmed by 1 base and J by 4 bases, 1 base remained unmatched. The CDR3 covers 16 residues. The germline V gene encodes CDR1 SGHNT and CDR2 YENEEA. The CDR3 spells CASSLGLAGVTGELFF. The CDR3 DNA reads as TGTGCCAGCAGCTTAGGACTAGCGGGAGTCACCGGGGAGCTGTTTTTT.

To note about this clone: Other DNA variants within this sample encode the same CDR3. The chain is built from TRBV10-3 and TRBJ1-2; 12 bases line up with TRBD1. V shed 6 bases, J shed 4 bases, and the junction held 6 bases outside the gene matches. Germline CDR1 and CDR2: ENHRY and SYGVKD. CDR3 length: 15 residues. The CDR3 here is CAISAGTGGLYGYTF. DNA for the CDR3: TGTGCCATCAGCGCCGGGACAGGGGGCCTCTATGGCTACACCTTC.

The chain links TRBV9 to TRBJ2-3, with 8 bases matching TRBD1. CDR1 and CDR2 from the germline V gene are SGDLS and YYNGEE. The junction had 4 bases not matched to a gene; V was cut back by 4 bases and J by 3 bases. This CDR3 is 14 amino acids long. CDR3 sequence: CASSSRQGTDTQYF. The CDR3 DNA reads TGTGCCAGCAGCTCAAGACAGGGGACAGATACGCAGTATTTT.

The DNA for the CDR3 is TGTGCCAGCAGTGAGGGGGCTCCCGGACTAGCGGGATGGTTGGGCATTCAGTACTTC. Protein sequence: CASSEGAPGLAGWLGIQYF. The chain combines TRBV6-1 with TRBJ2-4; 12 bases align to TRBD2. The CDR3 has 19 amino acids. V shed 3 bases, J shed 9 bases, and the junction held 18 bases outside the gene matches. Germline-derived CDR1 and CDR2 are MNHNS and SASEGT.

The J gene is TRBJ1-5, the V gene TRBV27, with D hard to call. The CDR3 has 14 amino acids. Trimming took 7 bases from V and 5 from J, leaving 15 bases between them. Germline-derived CDR1 and CDR2 are MNHEY and SMNVEV (reference sequence). In DNA, the CDR3 is TGTGCCAGCACACGGATCCCCGGAGATCAGCCCCAGCATTTT. Amino acid sequence: CASTRIPGDQPQHF.

The rearrangement uses TRBV7-6 and TRBJ2-3; 11 bases are shared with TRBD2. Trimming took 5 bases from V and 5 from J; bases not matched to a gene: 6. CDR1 and CDR2 from the germline V gene are SGHVS and FNYEAQ. The CDR3 contains 15 residues. The CDR3 sequence is CASSVSGRVVDTQYF. CDR3 nucleotide sequence: TGTGCCAGCAGCGTTAGCGGGAGGGTCGTAGATACGCAGTATTTT.

This clone was counted a few times. The V gene is TRBV30, the J gene TRBJ2-1; 11 bases fit TRBD1. CDR3 length: 14 amino acids. Germline trimming cut 7 bases from V and 6 bases from J; bases unmatched to any gene: 8. Germline values: CDR1 GTSNPN, CDR2 SVGIG (reference sequence). This CDR3 reads CASALGQGGNEQFF. The CDR3 coding sequence is TGTGCCTCCGCCCTGGGACAGGGGGGCAATGAGCAGTTCTTC. Supplemented by reference TRBV30 and TRBJ2-1, the full variable domain reads SQTIHQWPATLVQPVGSPLSLECTVEGTSNPNLYWYRQAAGRGLQLLFYSVGIGQISSEVPQNLSASRPQDRQFILSSKKLLLSDSGFYLCASALGQGGNEQFFGPGTRLTVL.

The chain uses TRBV29-1 and TRBJ1-6, with D perhaps matching TRBD1 (5 bases). V lost 4 bases to trimming and J lost 9 bases, with 13 bases between them. Germline V gene lookup returns CDR1 SQVTM and CDR2 ANQGSEA. The CDR3 is made up of 13 amino acids. CDR3 sequence (DNA): TGCAGCGTTGCCGGGGGAGTCGGTTCACCCCTCCACTTT. Encoded protein: CSVAGGVGSPLHF. Supplemented by reference TRBV29-1 and TRBJ1-6, the full variable domain reads SAVISQKPSRDICQRGTSLTIQCQVDSQVTMMFWYRQQPGQSLTLIATANQGSEATYESGFVIDKFPISRPNLTFSTLTVSNMSPEDSSIYLCSVAGGVGSPLHFGNGTRLTVT.

The chain joins TRBV27 to TRBJ1-6; a possible D gene is TRBD1 (6 bases). Looked up from germline, CDR1 is MNHEY and CDR2 is SMNVEV (reference sequence). V lost 1 base to trimming and J lost 5 bases, with 6 bases between them. CDR3 length: 14 residues. CDR3 DNA: TGTGCCAGCAGTTTATGGACAGATAATTCACCCCTCCACTTT. Its translation: CASSLWTDNSPLHF.

This clone has more than one count but fewer than ten. The rearrangement joins TRBV6-5 to TRBJ1-1, with D unclear. Trimming removed 8 bases from V and 0 bases from J, with 10 bases in between. Germline V gene sequence: CDR1 MNHEY, CDR2 SVGAGI. The CDR3 is 13 amino acids. CDR3 loop: CASAGFMNTEAFF. CDR3 sequence (DNA): TGTGCCAGCGCGGGGTTCATGAACACTGAAGCTTTCTTT.

V usage is TRBV5-1 and J usage is TRBJ2-2, with 7 bases matching TRBD1. There are 14 residues in the CDR3. J lost 3 bases, V lost 4 bases, and 3 bases had no gene match. CDR1 and CDR2 from the germline V gene are SGHRS and YFSETQ. This CDR3 is CASSRGPDTGELFF. Here the CDR3 DNA reads TGCGCCAGCAGCAGGGGGCCCGACACCGGGGAGCTGTTTTTT.

This rearrangement joins TRBV27 to TRBJ2-4; D not certain. The CDR3 is 17 residues long. Germline V CDR1 and CDR2: MNHEY, SMNVEV (reference sequence). V was trimmed by 3 bases and J by 1 base, leaving 16 bases between them. CDR3 region: CASSLSSGFGAKNIQYF. DNA for the CDR3: TGTGCCAGCAGTTTGTCCTCCGGGTTCGGCGCCAAAAACATTCAGTACTTC.

This rearrangement joins TRBV5-8 to TRBJ2-3, with TRBD1 matching 8 bases. This CDR3 comprises 14 residues. V lost 5 bases, J lost 4 bases, and 6 bases stayed unmatched. CDR1 and CDR2 (germline): SGHTS, YDEGEE. The CDR3 sequence is CASRRTGISDTQYF. The CDR3 nucleotides are TGTGCCAGCAGACGGACAGGGATTTCAGATACGCAGTATTTT.

The V call is TRBV2, the J call TRBJ2-1, with TRBD2 matching over 9 bases. Per the germline V gene, CDR1 is SNHLY and CDR2 is FYNNEI. This CDR3 region has 14 residues. After removal of 6 bases from V and 5 bases from J, the junction contained 5 bases not matched to a gene. The DNA of the CDR3 is TGTGCCAGCAGCGGGACTAGCACCGACAATGAGCAGTTCTTC. As protein: CASSGTSTDNEQFF. Filled out from reference TRBV2 and TRBJ2-1, the complete variable domain reads EPEVTQTPSHQVTQMGQEVILRCVPISNHLYFYWYRQILGQKVEFLVSFYNNEISEKSEIFDDQFSVERPDGSNFTLKIRSTKLEDSAMYFCASSGTSTDNEQFFGPGTRLTVL.

The V call is TRBV25-1, the J call TRBJ1-1; TRBD1 is a possible D gene (5 bases). The CDR3 has 13 amino acids. In germline, CDR1 is MGHDK, CDR2 SYGVNS. The ends were cut back, 8 bases at V and 3 bases at J, with 13 bases in the middle. The CDR3 loop reads CASGGVVDTEAFF. For the CDR3, the DNA is TGTGCCAGCGGAGGGGTCGTGGACACTGAAGCTTTCTTT.

In this sample, this clone turned up a few times. The chain links TRBV7-8 to TRBJ1-1; tentatively, D is TRBD1 (5 bases). This CDR3 contains 15 residues. Germline V gives CDR1 SGHVS, CDR2 FQNEAQ. The V gene lost 6 bases and the J gene lost 5 bases, with 19 bases spanning the gap. CDR3 residues: CASSRHDMGGTEAFF. The DNA for the CDR3 is TGTGCCAGCAGTCGACACGATATGGGGGGAACTGAAGCTTTCTTT.

In its sample, this clone was seen a few times. The chain joins TRBV6-5 to TRBJ1-2; D is perhaps TRBD1 (6 bases). The CDR3 spans 15 residues. Germline CDR1 is MNHEY and CDR2 is SVGAGI. The germline V and J ends were trimmed by 0 bases and 7 bases, with 15 bases remaining between them. The CDR3 DNA is TGTGCCAGCAGTTACTCGAGTAGGGGGATGCCTGGCTACACCTTC. This codes for CASSYSSRGMPGYTF.

This clone was observed once. The rearrangement joins TRBV3-1 (or the pseudogene TRBV3-2) to TRBJ2-2; 11 positions agree with TRBD2. V was clipped by 5 bases and J by 6 bases; unmatched bases: 5. This CDR3 spans 15 amino acids. Germline CDR1 is LGHDT and CDR2 is YNNKEL (reference sequence). The CDR3 DNA reads as TGTGCCAGCAGCTTTAGCGGGAGGGGGCCCGGGGAGCTGTTTTTT. Protein: CASSFSGRGPGELFF.